The present T cell receptor beta chain was sequenced within a study of blood T cells in healthy people across ages. The study's findings and limits: Age advanced and TCR beta diversity per million T cells fell, roughly linearly.

Trimming took 5 bases from V and 4 from J, leaving 8 bases between them. The CDR3 covers 12 residues. The germline V gene has CDR1 MGHDK and CDR2 SYGVNS. In the case of this clonotype: Its antigen is undetermined.

Then a second PCR, running roughly 7 to 11 cycles, was carried out with a sample-barcoded 5' primer and a J-beta primer mix. Tagging of each cDNA molecule was performed by a template-switch adaptor with 12 random nucleotides. Each sample yielded at least 2.5 million CDR3-containing paired-end reads. From the 5' RACE reads, TCRdb called clonotypes with MiXCR, one entry per CDR3 protein. The top ten hold approximately 40% of the sample, which has more than 650,000 distinct CDR3 sequences, roughly 50% seen once. The TCR sequence derives from an older man in good health. Sequenced input: blood. This chain joins TRBV25-1 and TRBJ1-2; a possible D gene is TRBD1 (6 bases). The CDR3 sequence: CASSSQGYGYTF. CDR3 bases: TGTGCCAGCAGTTCACAGGGCTATGGCTACACCTTC.